What follows are 12 T cell receptor beta chains derived from one specimen sequenced in a study of Ad26.COV2.S vaccination and SARS-CoV-2 variants. This sample's treatment: around 19 received Ad26.COV2.S at low or high dose, single or two shots; five or six received placebo; per-sample allocation not given. The study sampled participants on day 63 after the first vaccine or placebo injection. This table comes from immunoSEQ multiplex PCR, and its TCRdb copy is limited to in-frame clones, with some not included. The data contain some 250,000 clones, roughly 88% of them singletons. The sequencing here drew on peripheral blood, taken in a trial of Ad26.COV2.S vaccine versus placebo. All receptors derive from a person between 18 and 60 years old who received the Ad26.COV2.S COVID-19 vaccine or a placebo.

The chain couples TRBV7-2 to TRBJ2-1; D gene unclear. V lost 6 bases and J 7 bases, leaving 10 bases between the germline ends. CDR3 length equals 12 residues. Germline CDR1 reads SGHTA; CDR2 reads FQGNSA. Here the CDR3 reads CASSWGVNEQFF. CDR3 DNA: TGTGCCAGCAGTTGGGGTGTTAATGAGCAGTTCTTC.

This clone was observed a handful of times. The chain uses TRBV3-1 (or the pseudogene TRBV3-2) and TRBJ2-7; weak D call: TRBD1 (6 bases). The V end was cut by 3 bases, the J end by 3 bases, with 15 bases between. The CDR3 covers 15 residues. Germline V lookup: CDR1 LGHDT, CDR2 YNNKEL (reference sequence). This CDR3 reads CASSQQGFGNYEQYF. DNA of the CDR3: TGTGCCAGCAGCCAGCAGGGGTTTGGAAACTACGAGCAGTACTTC.

The V call is TRBV4-3, the J call TRBJ1-4; 9 nucleotides line up with TRBD1. The V gene's germline CDR1 is LGHNA and CDR2 YSLEER. The CDR3 is made up of 16 amino acids. Germline trimming cut 3 bases from V and 7 bases from J; bases unmatched to any gene: 9. The CDR3 protein is CASSQKSGTGSEKLFF. The CDR3 DNA follows: TGCGCCAGCAGCCAGAAATCCGGGACAGGGAGTGAAAAACTGTTTTTT.

The chain employs TRBV12-2 and TRBJ2-3; the table's D call TRBD2 went unverified against the DNA. TRBV12-2 is a recognized pseudogene. This CDR3 contains 16 residues. The CDR3 DNA reads TGTGCAAGTCGCTTAGTCGCTGCTCCGGGCACAGATACGCAGTATTTT. This sequence encodes CASRLVAAPGTDTQYF.

V is TRBV27 and J is TRBJ1-1, with D unresolved. This CDR3 spans 15 amino acids. Germline loops: CDR1 MNHEY, CDR2 SMNVEV (reference sequence). Trimming removed 0 bases from V and 1 base from J, with 9 bases in between. CDR3 in DNA: TGTGCCAGCAGTTTATCGGCAGGTGAGAACACTGAAGCTTTCTTT. Translating it yields CASSLSAGENTEAFF.

This chain connects TRBV3-1 (or the pseudogene TRBV3-2) to TRBJ2-1; no clear D. V lost 2 bases and J lost 10, with 12 bases in between. Per germline, CDR1 LGHDT and CDR2 YNNKEL (reference sequence). This CDR3 region has 13 residues. CDR3 residues: CASSQSAGFEQFF. CDR3 bases: TGTGCCAGCAGCCAAAGCGCCGGCTTCGAGCAGTTCTTC.

This chain links TRBV28 with TRBJ2-1, with D possibly being TRBD1 or TRBD2 (5 bases each). The germline V gene has CDR1 MDHEN and CDR2 SYDVKM. The CDR3 sequence is 16 residues long. Trimming removed 6 bases from V and 4 bases from J, with 19 bases in between. DNA for the CDR3: TGTGCCAGCAGGGGGACGTCTCCCGCCCATTACAATGAGCAGTTCTTC. Protein: CASRGTSPAHYNEQFF.

This clone showed up just a few times. This chain uses TRBV7-3 with TRBJ2-2; no firm D call. This CDR3 is 12 amino acids long. Germline assignment: CDR1 SGHTA and CDR2 FQGTGA. Trimming left V 5 bases short and J 6 bases short, with 7 bases between. This CDR3 reads CASSPLPGELFF. The CDR3 DNA sequence: TGTGCCAGCAGCCCTCTCCCCGGGGAGCTGTTTTTT.

CDR3 sequence: CASSSRGGEQPQHF. CDR3 coding DNA: TGTGCCAGCAGCTCAAGGGGGGGTGAACAGCCCCAGCATTTT. The rearrangement uses TRBV7-2 and TRBJ1-5; D might be TRBD1 (6 bases). This CDR3 spans 14 amino acids. V dropped 4 bases and J dropped 7 bases, with 14 bases sitting between them. Germline lookup yields CDR1 SGHTA and CDR2 FQGNSA.

Here the CDR3 DNA reads TGTGCCATCAAACTAGAAGGCGAACTCGAGCAGTACTTC. This codes for CAIKLEGELEQYF. The rearrangement links TRBV10-3 to TRBJ2-7; D possibly corresponds to TRBD2 (5 bases). The CDR3 runs 13 residues. Germline loops: CDR1 ENHRY, CDR2 SYGVKD. V lost 7 bases and J lost 6, with 16 bases in between.

The rearrangement uses TRBV7-2 and TRBJ2-7, with a possible D match to TRBD2 (6 bases). The germline CDR1 and CDR2 sequences are SGHTA and FQGNSA. CDR3 length: 16 residues. Deletions cut 1 base from V and 2 bases from J, with 15 bases between. The CDR3 region is CASSLGGGLLPYEQYF. The DNA for the CDR3 is TGTGCCAGCAGCTTAGGGGGCGGACTACTCCCCTACGAGCAGTACTTC.

The chain carries TRBV6-5 and TRBJ1-1, with TRBD1 matching 8 bases. V shed 4 bases, J shed 5 bases, and the junction held 3 bases outside the gene matches. The CDR3 covers 13 residues. Germline V gene sequence: CDR1 MNHEY, CDR2 SVGAGI. CDR3 protein: CASSLHRGTEAFF. The CDR3 DNA is TGTGCCAGCAGTTTACACAGGGGGACTGAAGCTTTCTTT.